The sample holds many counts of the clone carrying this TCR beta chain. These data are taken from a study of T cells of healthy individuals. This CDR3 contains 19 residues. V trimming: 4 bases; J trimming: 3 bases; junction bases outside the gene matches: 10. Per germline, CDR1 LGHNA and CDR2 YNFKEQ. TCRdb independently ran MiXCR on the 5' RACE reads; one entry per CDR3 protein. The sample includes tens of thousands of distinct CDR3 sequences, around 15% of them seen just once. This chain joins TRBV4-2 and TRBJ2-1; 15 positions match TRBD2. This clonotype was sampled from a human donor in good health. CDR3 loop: CASSLLRGTSGRNYNEQFF. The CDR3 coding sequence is TGTGCCAGCAGCCTATTACGTGGGACTAGCGGGAGGAACTACAATGAGCAGTTCTTC.